The 8 T cell receptor beta chains below were found in one sample sequenced in a study of T cells in Graves' hyperthyroidism and ophthalmopathy. RNA transcripts were the template for amplifying TCR beta CDR3 regions. With the HTBI primer set, the TCR CDR3 went through a first round of RT-PCR. TCRdb recomputed calls from the multiplex PCR reads with MiXCR, one row per CDR3 protein. The sample carries some 510,000 distinct CDR3 sequences, about half recorded once. The sequenced material came from peripheral blood or thyroid tissue (not recorded which). These receptors were obtained from a woman in her late teens or twenties with Graves' hyperthyroidism.

The chain has TRBV19 and TRBJ1-5; D not resolved. The CDR3 is 19 residues long. Trimming shortened V by 1 base and J by 0 bases, and 19 bases separated the two germline ends. In germline, CDR1 is LNHDA, CDR2 SQIVND (reference sequence). CDR3 DNA: TGTGCCAGTAGTATAGGCCTCCTCTCCGGACCATATAGCAATCAGCCCCAGCATTTT. Translation: CASSIGLLSGPYSNQPQHF.

This rearrangement joins TRBV10-3 to TRBJ1-5; D is ambiguous. The CDR3 is 11 amino acids. The germline CDR1 and CDR2 sequences are ENHRY and SYGVKD. V lost 7 bases to trimming and J lost 7 bases, with 8 bases between them. The DNA for the CDR3 is TGTGCCATCAACCCGGGACAGCCCCAGCATTTT. Protein sequence: CAINPGQPQHF.

Turning to this clonotype: Mismatch with germline at one junction end may stem from a read error. This chain links TRBV7-6 with TRBJ1-2, with D possibly TRBD1 on 5 matching bases. This CDR3 contains 15 residues. Germline-derived CDR1 and CDR2 are SGHVS and FNYEAQ. CDR3 DNA sequence: TGCGCCAGCAGCCAAGACAGACACCTTACCTATGGCTACACCTTC. As protein: CASSQDRHLTYGYTF.

This clonotype was counted only a few times. This chain links TRBV9 with TRBJ2-7, with D perhaps matching TRBD1 or TRBD2 (6 bases each). This CDR3 spans 14 amino acids. Trimming cost V 6 bases and J 5 bases, with 18 bases left between them. Germline loops: CDR1 SGDLS, CDR2 YYNGEE. The CDR3 DNA reads TGTGCCAGCACCAGGACGGGGGCTCCCCACGAGCAGTACTTC. Protein: CASTRTGAPHEQYF.

This clonotype was found many times. The rearrangement joins TRBV10-3 to TRBJ1-6, with 7 bases aligning to TRBD1. The J segment lost 4 bases and the V segment lost 5 bases, leaving 11 bases of the junction unmatched. Germline values: CDR1 ENHRY, CDR2 SYGVKD. The CDR3 length is 17 residues. Written as DNA, the CDR3 is TGTGCCATCAGTCAACTGCAGGGGGGACTGTATAATTCACCCCTCCACTTT. As protein: CAISQLQGGLYNSPLHF.

The gene calls are TRBV2 and TRBJ2-7; TRBD1 matches at 7 bases. This CDR3 is built from 15 residues. Germline loops: CDR1 SNHLY, CDR2 FYNNEI. With V trimmed by 6 bases and J by 5 bases, 13 bases remained unmatched. This chain's CDR3 is CASSSLVDRDDEQYF. Here the CDR3 DNA reads TGTGCCAGCAGCAGCCTAGTCGACAGGGATGACGAGCAGTACTTC.

At least ten counts were recorded for this clonotype. The CDR3 DNA is TGTGCCAGCACGTTACCAGGGACAGACTACGAGCAGTACTTC. It translates to CASTLPGTDYEQYF. The rearrangement uses TRBV7-8 and TRBJ2-7, with 7 bases identical to TRBD1. The germline V gene encodes CDR1 SGHVS and CDR2 FQNEAQ. CDR3 length equals 14 residues. Germline trimming cut 7 bases from V and 3 bases from J; bases unmatched to any gene: 9.

This clonotype was counted once. The DNA for the CDR3 is TGCAGCATCACAGACGGACTCACTGAAGCTTTCTTT. This translates into CSITDGLTEAFF. This rearrangement joins TRBV29-1 to TRBJ1-1; no firm D call. Trimming cost V 8 bases and J 4 bases, with 14 bases left between them. CDR3 length: 12 amino acids. CDR1 is SQVTM, CDR2 ANQGSEA, per germline.